These 6 T cell receptor beta chains were sequenced from one sample in a study of identical twins. TCRdb re-derived calls from the 5' RACE reads in MiXCR, one entry per CDR3 protein. The data contain some 440,000 distinct CDR3 sequences, roughly 24% of them seen just once; the ten biggest clones take up over 2.5%. These data were also filed under a second study, of T cells expressing NK-cell markers.

The sequenced sample was CD4+ T cells sorted from blood. These receptors all come from a woman under 30 in good health.

This clonotype was picked up a small number of times. The chain has TRBV15 and TRBJ2-7, with 10 bases aligning to TRBD2. Germline trimming cut 5 bases from V and 4 bases from J; bases unmatched to any gene: 5. Germline V gives CDR1 LNHNV, CDR2 YYDKDF (reference sequence). The CDR3 contains 14 residues. CDR3 protein: CATSGSGGKYEQYF. Here the CDR3 DNA reads TGTGCCACCAGCGGTAGCGGGGGGAAATACGAGCAGTACTTC.

This chain uses TRBV20-1 with TRBJ2-1, with 13 positions matching TRBD2. After removal of 1 base from V and 8 bases from J, the junction contained 2 bases not matched to a gene. The CDR3 is made up of 14 amino acids. Germline lookup yields CDR1 DFQATT and CDR2 SNEGSKA (reference sequence). The CDR3 DNA reads TGCAGTGCTAGAGGGACTAGCGGGAGCCATGAGCAGTTCTTC. Amino acid sequence: CSARGTSGSHEQFF.

V and J are TRBV10-2 and TRBJ2-3; TRBD2 matches at 7 bases. The CDR3 extends over 13 amino acids. CDR1 WSHSY and CDR2 SAAADI come from the germline V gene. With V trimmed by 7 bases and J by 5 bases, 6 bases remained unmatched. CDR3 residues: CASNAGDRDTQYF. The CDR3 coding sequence is TGCGCCAGCAATGCGGGGGATCGAGATACGCAGTATTTT.

The chain joins TRBV19 to TRBJ2-1, with D possibly being TRBD1 or TRBD2 (5 bases each). V was cut by 3 bases and J by 8 bases, with 17 bases left in between. CDR1 LNHDA and CDR2 SQIVND come from the germline V gene (reference sequence). The CDR3 is 15 amino acids. CDR3 region: CASSMGRWGLDEQFF. In DNA form, the CDR3 reads TGTGCCAGTAGTATGGGCCGGTGGGGGTTGGATGAGCAGTTCTTC.

V and J are TRBV5-1 and TRBJ2-3; 9 positions agree with TRBD1. CDR1 SGHRS and CDR2 YFSETQ come from the germline V gene. V lost 2 bases, J lost 1 base, and 8 bases stayed unmatched. The CDR3 is 17 residues long. For the CDR3, the DNA is TGCGCCAGCAGCTTTCGTGTGGGACAGGGACGCACAGATACGCAGTATTTT. This encodes CASSFRVGQGRTDTQYF.

The chain's CDR3 is CASSPQRNQPQHF. CDR3 nucleotides: TGCGCCAGCAGCCCCCAACGTAATCAGCCCCAGCATTTT. The V and J genes are TRBV4-3 and TRBJ1-5, with no clear D. With 4 bases removed from V and 4 bases from J, the gap between germline ends came to 8 bases. This CDR3 comprises 13 residues. Germline values: CDR1 LGHNA, CDR2 YSLEER.